These 15 T cell receptor beta chains were sequenced from one sample in a study of cytomegalovirus exposure and HLA in healthy donors. A multiplex PCR was run with 60 Vbeta primers and 13 Jbeta primers. Clones were sequenced by immunoSEQ multiplex PCR, and TCRdb holds only the in-frame ones, with some missing. Here the sample spans 100,000 to 120,000 clones, around 63% being singletons. Sample: PBMCs. The source of these receptors is a man aged 30-40 years in good health and CMV-seronegative.

V is TRBV10-3 and J is TRBJ1-4; 9 bases align to TRBD1. The trim removed 8 bases at V and 4 bases at J, leaving 2 bases unmatched. The germline V gene encodes CDR1 ENHRY and CDR2 SYGVKD. The CDR3 covers 13 residues. CDR3 in DNA: TGTGCCATCGGGGGACAGGGTAATGAAAAACTGTTTTTT. It encodes CAIGGQGNEKLFF.

In its sample, this clone was seen a few times. This chain uses TRBV28 with TRBJ1-2; D remains unclear. Trimming removed 3 bases at V and 3 bases at J, with 5 bases between. Germline V gene sequence: CDR1 MDHEN, CDR2 SYDVKM. The CDR3 consists of 12 residues. CDR3 amino acids: CASSFRDYGYTF. The CDR3 DNA sequence: TGTGCCAGCAGTTTTCGGGACTATGGCTACACCTTC.

The gene calls are TRBV4-3 and TRBJ1-2, with no clear D. CDR3 length equals 15 residues. Trimming shortened V by 0 bases and J by 7 bases, and 15 bases separated the two germline ends. The V gene's germline CDR1 is LGHNA and CDR2 YSLEER. The CDR3 DNA sequence: TGCGCCAGCAGCCAAGACCGGGTCCAGGCGGGTGGCTACACCTTC. This sequence encodes CASSQDRVQAGGYTF.

This clone was picked up one time. The rearrangement joins TRBV6-5 to TRBJ1-5; D call uncertain. CDR3 length: 13 residues. V was pared by 8 bases and J by 1 base, with 9 bases between. The V gene's germline CDR1 is MNHEY and CDR2 SVGAGI. The CDR3 region is CASASVSNQPQHF. The CDR3 nucleotides read TGTGCCAGCGCGTCGGTGAGCAATCAGCCCCAGCATTTT.

This sequence joins TRBV7-9 and TRBJ2-3; 9 bases align to TRBD1. Germline loops: CDR1 SEHNR, CDR2 FQNEAQ (reference sequence). The junction had 5 bases not matched to a gene; V was cut back by 3 bases and J by 4 bases. CDR3 length: 15 amino acids. The CDR3 reads CASSLGGQGPDTQYF. CDR3 nucleotides: TGTGCCAGCAGCTTGGGGGGACAGGGCCCAGATACGCAGTATTTT.

The genes are TRBV7-2 and TRBJ2-7, with 7 positions matching TRBD2. This CDR3 is 17 amino acids long. The J segment lost 4 bases and the V segment lost 3 bases, leaving 15 bases of the junction unmatched. From germline, CDR1 is SGHTA and CDR2 FQGNSA. The DNA of the CDR3 is TGTGCCAGCAGCTTTAAGGGAGGGAGCGGTGCCCCTTACGAGCAGTACTTC. Translating gives CASSFKGGSGAPYEQYF.

This clone showed up just a few times. The chain joins TRBV25-1 to TRBJ1-5; unclear D gene. This CDR3 region has 14 residues. The germline gives CDR1 MGHDK, CDR2 SYGVNS. With 5 bases removed from V and 3 bases from J, the gap between germline ends came to 11 bases. The CDR3 DNA follows: TGTGCCAGCAGTCTAGGAAAATACAATCAGCCCCAGCATTTT. It codes for CASSLGKYNQPQHF.

The sample holds one count of this clone. The V call is TRBV4-2, the J call TRBJ2-5; 14 nucleotides line up with TRBD2. The V segment lost 4 bases and the J segment 6 bases; nucleotides outside the gene matches: 7. Germline V CDR1 and CDR2: LGHNA, YNFKEQ. The CDR3 spans 16 residues. The CDR3 DNA is TGTGCCAGCAGCCCTTTGACTAGCGGGAGGGGAAAGACCCAGTACTTC. It is translated as CASSPLTSGRGKTQYF.

This clone was seen more than once but under ten times. The chain employs TRBV28 and TRBJ2-3, with TRBD2 matching over 10 bases. CDR1 and CDR2 from the germline V gene are MDHEN and SYDVKM. V lost 7 bases and J lost 4; bases outside the gene matches: 8. This CDR3 has 15 amino acids. CDR3 DNA: TGTGCCAGCACCTCTAGCGGGAGACCAGCAGATACGCAGTATTTT. It yields the protein CASTSSGRPADTQYF. The full variable domain, with the rest looked up from reference TRBV28 and TRBJ2-3, is DVKVTQSSRYLVKRTGEKVFLECVQDMDHENMFWYRQDPGLGLRLIYFSYDVKMKEKGDIPEGYSVSREKKERFSLILESASTNQTSMYLCASTSSGRPADTQYFGPGTRLTVL.

The rearrangement links TRBV11-3 to TRBJ2-7; TRBD1 might be the D (5 bases). V shed 5 bases and J shed 4 bases, with 12 bases lying between them. Germline CDR1 reads SGHNT; CDR2 reads YENEEA. CDR3 size: 13 residues. In DNA, the CDR3 is TGTGCCAGCAGCATGATAAGGGGTTACGAGCAGTACTTC. Its protein product is CASSMIRGYEQYF. Full variable domain (missing parts from reference TRBV11-3 and TRBJ2-7): EAGVVQSPRYKIIEKKQPVAFWCNPISGHNTLYWYLQNLGQGPELLIRYENEEAVDDSQLPKDRFSAERLKGVDSTLKIQPAELGDSAVYLCASSMIRGYEQYFGPGTRLTVT.

The chain carries TRBV29-1 and TRBJ1-5; 10 bases agree with TRBD1. The V gene's germline CDR1 is SQVTM and CDR2 ANQGSEA. Germline trimming cut 5 bases from V and 7 bases from J; bases unmatched to any gene: 5. The CDR3 is 13 residues long. The CDR3 sequence: CSVSATGGQPQHF. CDR3 DNA sequence: TGCAGCGTTTCGGCGACAGGGGGCCAGCCCCAGCATTTT.

This clone has just a few counts. This chain links TRBV5-1 with TRBJ1-1; D unresolved. V lost 0 bases and J 0 bases, leaving 12 bases between the germline ends. Per the germline V gene, CDR1 is SGHRS and CDR2 is YFSETQ. This CDR3 comprises 16 residues. The chain's CDR3 is CASSLAKAGLNTEAFF. The CDR3 bases are TGCGCCAGCAGCTTGGCCAAGGCGGGCTTGAACACTGAAGCTTTCTTT.

The V call is TRBV9, the J call TRBJ2-1, with 7 bases identical to TRBD2. Germline CDR1 is SGDLS and CDR2 is YYNGEE. After removal of 1 base from V and 2 bases from J, the junction contained 3 bases not matched to a gene. This CDR3 has 15 residues. The CDR3, as DNA: TGTGCCAGCAGCGTAAGCGGGAATCCCTACAATGAGCAGTTCTTC. This sequence encodes CASSVSGNPYNEQFF.

The chain couples TRBV29-1 to TRBJ2-5; 8 nucleotides match TRBD1. The junction had 2 bases not matched to a gene; V was cut back by 6 bases and J by 2 bases. CDR1 is SQVTM and CDR2 is ANQGSEA in the germline V gene. The CDR3 has 12 amino acids. The CDR3 protein is CSVRTGQETQYF. The CDR3 DNA reads as TGCAGCGTCCGGACAGGGCAAGAGACCCAGTACTTC.

The chain recombines TRBV5-1 with TRBJ1-3, with D maybe TRBD1 (6 bases). The CDR3 loop spans 16 amino acids. The germline V gene has CDR1 SGHRS and CDR2 YFSETQ. Trimming took 1 base from V and 2 from J, leaving 13 bases between them. The CDR3 loop reads CASSLRGGATGNTIYF. The CDR3 bases are TGCGCCAGCAGCTTGAGGGGGGGGGCGACTGGAAACACCATATATTTT.